Presented here are 28 T cell receptor beta chains from one specimen sequenced in a study of T cells in Graves' hyperthyroidism and ophthalmopathy (dated by TCRdb to between 2018 and 2021). The library relied on multiplex PCR. TCRdb records Illumina HiSeq 2000 as the sequencer. The TCR beta CDR3 regions were amplified from RNA transcripts. For the first round of RT-PCR on the TCR CDR3, the HTBI primer set was used together with the Qiagen OneStep RT-PCR kit. The public reads were reanalyzed by TCRdb: fastp trimming at Q25, MiXCR alignment, in-frame beta chains only. Every CDR3 protein is listed once, alongside the most common genes and DNA of its rows. The sample data list 650,000 to 850,000 distinct CDR3 sequences, and approximately 19% of these were observed just once. The biggest ten clones account for around 15% of the sample. Input material: blood. The receptors stem from a woman in her forties or fifties with Graves' hyperthyroidism that later progressed to Graves' ophthalmopathy.

This clonotype was seen at least ten times. V and J are TRBV10-3 and TRBJ2-2; 9 bases are shared with TRBD1. V lost 7 bases, J lost 0 bases, and 9 bases stayed unmatched. This CDR3 is built from 17 residues. Germline CDR1 reads ENHRY; CDR2 reads SYGVKD. CDR3 in DNA: TGTGCCATCAAACCGGGACAGGGAGGACCGAACACCGGGGAGCTGTTTTTT. Protein: CAIKPGQGGPNTGELFF.

This sequence joins TRBV12-3 or TRBV12-4 and TRBJ2-2; TRBD1 is a possible D gene (6 bases). V lost 8 bases and J 4 bases, leaving 17 bases between the germline ends. There are 15 residues in the CDR3. This CDR3 is CASSEGHISTGELFF. CDR3 nucleotides: TGTGCCAGCTCCGAGGGACACATAAGCACCGGGGAGCTGTTTTTT.

The rearrangement joins TRBV3-1 to TRBJ1-1; D unresolved. CDR3 length equals 17 residues. Germline values: CDR1 LGHDT, CDR2 YNNKEL (reference sequence). The V and J ends lost 2 bases and 0 bases respectively, with 16 bases between them. This CDR3 reads CASSQRQQLSMNTEAFF. DNA for the CDR3: TGTGCCAGCAGCCAACGCCAGCAGCTTTCCATGAACACTGAAGCTTTCTTT.

This clonotype occurred a few times. This sequence joins TRBV19 and TRBJ1-5; D is possibly TRBD1 (5 bases). This CDR3 spans 14 amino acids. Germline CDR1 reads LNHDA; CDR2 reads SQIVND (reference sequence). Trimming left V 1 base short and J 7 bases short, with 11 bases between. In nucleotides, the CDR3 is TGTGCCAGTAGTATAGTAGCCAGGGCACAGCCCCAGCATTTT. Protein product: CASSIVARAQPQHF. The full variable domain, completed using reference TRBV19 and TRBJ1-5, is DGGITQSPKYLFRKEGQNVTLSCEQNLNHDAMYWYRQDPGQGLRLIYYSQIVNDFQKGDIAEGYSVSREKKESFPLTVTSAQKNPTAFYLCASSIVARAQPQHFGDGTRLSIL.

The rearrangement uses TRBV19 and TRBJ2-1, with TRBD2 identical over 10 bases. The CDR3 contains 16 residues. Germline V CDR1 and CDR2: LNHDA, SQIVND (reference sequence). V lost 4 bases to trimming and J lost 2 bases; unmatched junction nucleotides: 5. CDR3 nucleotides: TGTGCCAGTAGTACCAATAGCGGGGGGCCCTACAATGAGCAGTTCTTC. It specifies CASSTNSGGPYNEQFF.

This chain uses TRBV5-4 with TRBJ2-2; D unresolved. In germline, CDR1 is SGHNT, CDR2 YYREEE (reference sequence). The CDR3 has 10 amino acids. Trimming took 10 bases from V and 8 from J, leaving 9 bases between them. CDR3 DNA: TGTGCCTTCGTGGGTGGGGAGCTGTTTTTT. It specifies CAFVGGELFF.

This clonotype has ten or more counts. The V call is TRBV3-1, the J call TRBJ1-5; 9 bases agree with TRBD1. The CDR3 totals 15 residues. Trimming took 1 base from V and 6 from J; bases not matched to a gene: 4. The germline CDR1 and CDR2 sequences are LGHDT and YNNKEL (reference sequence). As DNA, the CDR3 is TGTGCCAGCAGCCAAGGGACAGGGGCCATTCAGCCCCAGCATTTT. Its translation is CASSQGTGAIQPQHF.

This clonotype was detected ten times or more. The rearrangement links TRBV11-2 to TRBJ2-7; no clear D. Trimming pared 0 bases from V and 3 bases from J, leaving 12 bases between. From germline, CDR1 is SGHAT and CDR2 FQNNGV. This CDR3 has 15 amino acids. In nucleotides, the CDR3 is TGTGCCAGCAGCTTAGATTGGAAGCCAAGCTACGAGCAGTACTTC. As protein: CASSLDWKPSYEQYF.

The table lists this clonotype with many counts. CDR3 loop: CASSYSHRGAMNTEAFF. As DNA, the CDR3 is TGTGCCAGCAGTTATTCCCACAGGGGAGCCATGAACACTGAAGCTTTCTTT. The V call is TRBV6-1, the J call TRBJ1-1, with 7 positions matching TRBD1. CDR1 MNHNS and CDR2 SASEGT come from the germline V gene. The CDR3 runs 17 residues. J was trimmed by 0 bases and V by 5 bases; bases with no gene match: 12.

This clonotype was counted a few times. The rearrangement joins TRBV6-1 to TRBJ2-7; D might be TRBD2 (5 bases). The V and J ends lost 8 bases and 2 bases respectively, with 10 bases between them. Per germline, CDR1 MNHNS and CDR2 SASEGT. The length of the CDR3 is 12 residues. CDR3 region: CASAEGAYEQYF. In DNA form, the CDR3 reads TGTGCCAGCGCCGAGGGTGCCTACGAGCAGTACTTC.

This clonotype was picked up a small number of times. The chain links TRBV18 to TRBJ2-3; possible D gene TRBD1, 6 bases. Trimming shortened V by 5 bases and J by 2 bases, and 14 bases separated the two germline ends. CDR1 is KGHSH and CDR2 is LQKENI in the germline V gene. The length of the CDR3 is 15 residues. The CDR3 nucleotides are TGTGCCAGCTCAGCTAACAGGGACAACACAGATACGCAGTATTTT. It translates to CASSANRDNTDTQYF.

The V and J genes are TRBV4-2 and TRBJ2-5; 14 positions agree with TRBD2. With V trimmed by 4 bases and J by 2 bases, 6 bases remained unmatched. CDR1 is LGHNA and CDR2 is YNFKEQ in the germline V gene. CDR3 size: 17 residues. CDR3 residues: CASSPLGTSGGQETQYF. In DNA form, the CDR3 reads TGTGCCAGCAGCCCTCTCGGGACTAGCGGGGGACAAGAGACCCAGTACTTC.

This clonotype was detected only a few times. The V call is TRBV12-3 or TRBV12-4, the J call TRBJ1-2; possibly TRBD1 for D (6 bases). The V end was cut by 3 bases, the J end by 6 bases, with 14 bases between. CDR3 length: 14 amino acids. The CDR3 DNA sequence: TGTGCCAGCAGTTTCTTTGACAGGAGGAATGGCTACACCTTC. Its translation is CASSFFDRRNGYTF.

This clonotype was seen a few times. This chain joins TRBV19 and TRBJ1-1; weak D call: TRBD1 (5 bases). The CDR3 has 14 residues. With 8 bases removed from V and 1 base from J, the gap between germline ends came to 14 bases. Per germline, CDR1 LNHDA and CDR2 SQIVND (reference sequence). The CDR3 DNA reads as TGTGCCAGTGGAGACAGACAACCGAACACTGAAGCTTTCTTT. Amino acid sequence: CASGDRQPNTEAFF.

This clonotype was counted at least ten times. V is TRBV7-2 and J is TRBJ1-2; 7 bases map to TRBD1. V gave up 5 bases and J gave up 4 bases; unmatched junction bases: 7. The CDR3 totals 14 residues. From germline, CDR1 is SGHTA and CDR2 FQGNSA. The CDR3 here is CASSQSRDSYGYTF. The CDR3 nucleotides are TGTGCCAGCAGCCAAAGCCGGGACAGCTATGGCTACACCTTC.

This chain links TRBV7-9 with TRBJ1-5; 8 bases match TRBD1. The germline gives CDR1 SEHNR, CDR2 FQNEAQ (reference sequence). The length of the CDR3 is 13 residues. The ends lost 10 bases at V and 4 bases at J; junction bases unmatched: 6. This CDR3 is CAIEDRVNQPQHF. CDR3 bases: TGTGCCATCGAGGACAGGGTAAATCAGCCCCAGCATTTT.

This clonotype was seen many times. The chain has TRBV6-2 or TRBV6-3 and TRBJ1-2; tentatively, D is TRBD1 (6 bases). Germline CDR1 reads MNHEY; CDR2 reads SVGEGT. Trimming pared 0 bases from V and 6 bases from J, leaving 11 bases between. The CDR3 extends over 14 amino acids. The CDR3 DNA is TGTGCCAGCAGTTACTCGAACAGGGAAGATGGCTACACCTTC. Translating gives CASSYSNREDGYTF.

The rearrangement uses TRBV7-9 and TRBJ2-2; no firm D call. Looked up from germline, CDR1 is SEHNR and CDR2 is FQNEAQ (reference sequence). Between the trimmed V and J ends, which lost 6 bases and 5 bases, there was a span of 13 bases. The length of the CDR3 is 14 residues. CDR3 residues: CASRPPQATGELFF. Here the CDR3 DNA reads TGTGCCAGCAGGCCCCCCCAGGCTACCGGGGAGCTGTTTTTT.

This clonotype was detected many times. J is TRBJ2-3 and V is TRBV3-1; TRBD2 agrees at 7 bases. Germline lookup yields CDR1 LGHDT and CDR2 YNNKEL (reference sequence). J lost 0 bases, V lost 4 bases, and 7 bases had no gene match. There are 16 residues in the CDR3. In DNA, the CDR3 is TGTGCCAGCAGCCCCACGGGGGGACCTAGCACAGATACGCAGTATTTT. It encodes CASSPTGGPSTDTQYF.

Remarks on this clonotype: A much larger clonotype is one base distant, so this may be a read error. CDR3 sequence (DNA): TGTGCCAGCAGCTCACAAGCATTGGTCGGAGGGACCCAGTACTTC. As protein: CASSSQALVGGTQYF. The rearrangement uses TRBV27 and TRBJ2-5; TRBD2 is a possible D gene (5 bases). The germline CDR1 and CDR2 sequences are MNHEY and SMNVEV (reference sequence). The CDR3 totals 15 residues. V was pared by 6 bases and J by 7 bases, with 21 bases between.

This clonotype was seen a single time. The chain has TRBV10-3 and TRBJ2-1, with D uncertain. CDR1 and CDR2 from the germline V gene are ENHRY and SYGVKD. This CDR3 is built from 13 residues. Trimming shortened V by 7 bases and J by 6 bases, and 13 bases separated the two germline ends. The CDR3: CAIKDPGINEQFF. The CDR3 DNA follows: TGTGCCATCAAGGATCCGGGTATCAATGAGCAGTTCTTC.

The chain couples TRBV25-1 to TRBJ2-7, with D unclear. The germline V and J ends were trimmed by 5 bases and 5 bases, with 13 bases remaining between them. CDR1 is MGHDK and CDR2 is SYGVNS in the germline V gene. The CDR3 has 13 amino acids. The CDR3 protein is CASSTFGRNEQYF. Here the CDR3 DNA reads TGTGCCAGCAGTACCTTTGGCAGAAACGAGCAGTACTTC.

This clonotype was observed at least ten times. The chain uses TRBV5-6 and TRBJ1-1; D call uncertain. Trimming shortened V by 0 bases and J by 1 base, and 4 bases separated the two germline ends. There are 13 residues in the CDR3. Germline V gene lookup returns CDR1 SGHDT and CDR2 YYEEEE. CDR3 coding DNA: TGTGCCAGCAGCTTGGCCGCGAACACTGAAGCTTTCTTT. Translation: CASSLAANTEAFF. The whole variable domain, remainder taken from reference TRBV5-6 and TRBJ1-1, is DAGVTQSPTHLIKTRGQQVTLRCSPKSGHDTVSWYQQALGQGPQFIFQYYEEEERQRGNFPDRFSGHQFPNYSSELNVNALLLGDSALYLCASSLAANTEAFFGQGTRLTVV.

This clonotype showed up many times. The CDR3 region is CSAKAPGAGQERSLHF. The CDR3 coding sequence is TGCAGTGCCAAAGCCCCCGGGGCCGGGCAAGAAAGATCCCTCCACTTT. J is TRBJ1-6 and V is TRBV20-1, with D perhaps matching TRBD1 (5 bases). V dropped 6 bases and J dropped 14 bases, with 29 bases sitting between them. CDR1 and CDR2 from the germline V gene are DFQATT and SNEGSKA (reference sequence). CDR3 length equals 16 residues.

The V call is TRBV27, the J call TRBJ1-4; D is unresolved. Germline loops: CDR1 MNHEY, CDR2 SMNVEV (reference sequence). This CDR3 spans 14 amino acids. Trimming pared 6 bases from V and 0 bases from J, leaving 8 bases between. The CDR3 DNA sequence: TGTGCCAGCAGACCCCCAGCAACTAATGAAAAACTGTTTTTT. Protein: CASRPPATNEKLFF.

Worth noting for this clonotype: The junction differs from germline at one of its ends, possibly a read error. The chain employs TRBV20-1 and TRBJ2-7; TRBD2 aligns across 12 bases. Looked up from germline, CDR1 is DFQATT and CDR2 is SNEGSKA (reference sequence). This CDR3 is built from 15 residues. This CDR3 is CGARDWTSGDYEQYF. The CDR3 DNA reads TGCGGTGCTAGAGACTGGACTAGCGGGGACTACGAGCAGTACTTC.

This clonotype has at least ten counts. The rearrangement uses TRBV19 and TRBJ1-1; D remains ambiguous. The germline gives CDR1 LNHDA, CDR2 SQIVND (reference sequence). Trimming shortened V by 6 bases and J by 0 bases, and 17 bases separated the two germline ends. The CDR3 consists of 16 residues. The DNA for the CDR3 is TGTGCCAGTAGCCCATGGTCCTCAGCCATGAACACTGAAGCTTTCTTT. Amino acids: CASSPWSSAMNTEAFF.

The chain links TRBV27 to TRBJ2-7; 8 bases match TRBD1. From germline, CDR1 is MNHEY and CDR2 SMNVEV (reference sequence). This CDR3 region has 15 residues. Losses at the gene ends were 4 bases for V and 6 bases for J; bases not matched to a gene: 11. The CDR3 sequence: CASSSLDRVWGEQYF. The CDR3 DNA sequence: TGTGCCAGCAGTTCCCTGGACAGGGTGTGGGGCGAGCAGTACTTC.